This passage covers 21 T cell receptor beta chains from one sample sequenced in a study of lymphopenia after photon versus proton radiotherapy. Assay used: immunoSEQ multiplex PCR; TCRdb lists only in-frame clones, some missing. Of about 70,000 clones listed, less than 95% are singletons. The sample in question was peripheral blood, obtained from a patient treated with photon-based radiotherapy. These receptors were obtained from a woman aged 40 to 50 with cholangiocarcinoma.

The rearrangement uses TRBV15 and TRBJ2-1; 14 bases are shared with TRBD2. J gave up 4 bases and V 3 bases, and 11 bases lay outside the gene matches. CDR3 size: 19 residues. Germline-derived CDR1 and CDR2 are LNHNV and YYDKDF (reference sequence). In DNA, the CDR3 is TGTGCCACCAGCAGTCCGGCCGGGACTAGCGGGGGAATATACAATGAGCAGTTCTTC. Amino acids: CATSSPAGTSGGIYNEQFF.

V is TRBV7-3 and J is TRBJ1-1; D may be TRBD1 (5 bases). The V and J ends lost 0 bases and 1 base respectively, with 9 bases between them. Per the germline V gene, CDR1 is SGHTA and CDR2 is FQGTGA. CDR3 length: 15 residues. The DNA for the CDR3 is TGTGCCAGCAGCTTAACAGGGGCGAGGAACACTGAAGCTTTCTTT. Encoded protein: CASSLTGARNTEAFF.

The count of this clone is one. This chain connects TRBV5-4 to TRBJ1-4, with a weak D call TRBD1 (6 bases). The CDR3 runs to 14 residues. Germline V gene sequence: CDR1 SGHNT, CDR2 YYREEE (reference sequence). Trimming removed 0 bases at V and 8 bases at J, with 11 bases between. CDR3 DNA sequence: TGTGCCAGCAGCTTGGTGGGCAGGGGCGAAAAACTGTTTTTT. It is translated as CASSLVGRGEKLFF.

The CDR3 nucleotides read TGCAGTGATACGGGTGAGCAGTTCTTC. Encoded protein: CSDTGEQFF. The chain uses TRBV20-1 and TRBJ2-1, with D hard to call. The CDR3 totals 9 residues. The V and J ends lost 7 bases and 9 bases respectively, with 7 bases between them. Germline assignment: CDR1 DFQATT and CDR2 SNEGSKA (reference sequence).

This chain links TRBV27 with TRBJ2-2; possible D gene TRBD2, 5 bases. Trimming removed 5 bases from V and 3 bases from J, with 13 bases in between. Germline CDR1 and CDR2: MNHEY and SMNVEV (reference sequence). The CDR3 totals 15 residues. CDR3 protein: CASSQTSYDTGELFF. The CDR3, as DNA: TGTGCCAGCAGTCAAACTAGTTATGACACCGGGGAGCTGTTTTTT.

The rearrangement links TRBV5-1 to TRBJ2-2; D uncertain. This CDR3 has 16 amino acids. The V end lost 0 bases, the J end lost 2 bases, and 11 bases lay between the germline ends. From germline, CDR1 is SGHRS and CDR2 YFSETQ. CDR3 nucleotides: TGCGCCAGCAGCTTGGGGATCACAGCTAACACCGGGGAGCTGTTTTTT. Its translation is CASSLGITANTGELFF.

This chain connects TRBV14 to TRBJ2-7, with D perhaps matching TRBD1 (6 bases). V was trimmed by 4 bases and J by 7 bases, leaving 8 bases between them. Looked up from germline, CDR1 is SGHDN and CDR2 is FVKESK. This CDR3 spans 11 amino acids. This CDR3 reads CASSLRGEQYF. The CDR3 DNA reads as TGTGCCAGCAGCCTAAGGGGGGAGCAGTACTTC.

The chain has TRBV25-1 and TRBJ1-1; D unresolved. The CDR3 is 14 amino acids. The V end was cut by 3 bases, the J end by 2 bases, with 10 bases between. Germline CDR1 MGHDK, CDR2 SYGVNS. The CDR3 is CASSEGGYNTEAFF. The CDR3 nucleotides are TGTGCCAGCAGTGAGGGAGGATACAACACTGAAGCTTTCTTT.

The chain has TRBV19 and TRBJ2-6; the D is unclear. With 3 bases removed from V and 0 bases from J, the gap between germline ends came to 6 bases. CDR1 is LNHDA, CDR2 SQIVND, per germline (reference sequence). The CDR3 length is 15 residues. The CDR3 sequence: CASSIGFSGANVLTF. DNA for the CDR3: TGTGCCAGTAGTATCGGTTTCTCTGGGGCCAACGTCCTGACTTTC.

In DNA form, the CDR3 reads TGTGCCAGCAGTGAATACTCTGGGGCCAACGTCCTGACTTTC. It specifies CASSEYSGANVLTF. The rearrangement links TRBV6-1 to TRBJ2-6; D gene unclear. This CDR3 has 14 amino acids. The germline gives CDR1 MNHNS, CDR2 SASEGT. V shed 2 bases and J shed 0 bases, with 2 bases lying between them.

V and J are TRBV7-3 and TRBJ2-1, with TRBD1 matching over 11 bases. Germline-derived CDR1 and CDR2 are SGHTA and FQGTGA. V was clipped by 5 bases and J by 7 bases; unmatched bases: 7. The CDR3 has 15 residues. CDR3 in DNA: TGTGCCAGCAGCCGTGGACAGGGGGCTCGGAATGAGCAGTTCTTC. Translation gives CASSRGQGARNEQFF.

This chain uses TRBV9 with TRBJ2-2, with D perhaps given as TRBD1 or TRBD2 (6 bases each). The CDR3 extends over 16 amino acids. The V gene's germline CDR1 is SGDLS and CDR2 YYNGEE. Between the trimmed V and J ends, which lost 2 bases and 4 bases, there was a span of 15 bases. The CDR3 sequence is CASSVYDGGGTGELFF. The DNA of the CDR3 is TGTGCCAGCAGCGTGTATGACGGAGGGGGCACCGGGGAGCTGTTTTTT.

V usage is TRBV28 and J usage is TRBJ1-1; TRBD1 matches 7 bases. Germline V gives CDR1 MDHEN, CDR2 SYDVKM. The V segment lost 5 bases and the J segment 3 bases; nucleotides outside the gene matches: 9. The CDR3 extends over 15 amino acids. The CDR3 sequence is CASSTRQGGDTEAFF. The DNA for the CDR3 is TGTGCCAGCAGTACTCGACAGGGAGGGGACACTGAAGCTTTCTTT.

The chain carries TRBV7-9 and TRBJ2-7; TRBD2 is a possible D gene (5 bases). Germline V lookup: CDR1 SEHNR, CDR2 FQNEAQ (reference sequence). Deletions cut 3 bases from V and 5 bases from J, with 11 bases between. The CDR3 totals 13 residues. The CDR3 nucleotides are TGTGCCAGCAGCTTCCGGGGAGATGACGAGCAGTACTTC. This codes for CASSFRGDDEQYF.

The chain has TRBV27 and TRBJ2-1; D is perhaps TRBD1 (6 bases). V lost 5 bases to trimming and J lost 6 bases, with 14 bases between them. This CDR3 is built from 14 residues. CDR1 is MNHEY, CDR2 SMNVEV, per germline (reference sequence). This CDR3 is CASSVRTGPNEQFF. Written as DNA, the CDR3 is TGTGCCAGCAGTGTCAGAACAGGGCCCAATGAGCAGTTCTTC.

The CDR3 spells CAWSRAGGVTDTQYF. The CDR3 coding sequence is TGTGCCTGGAGTAGGGCAGGGGGGGTCACAGATACGCAGTATTTT. The rearrangement joins TRBV30 to TRBJ2-3; D possibly uses TRBD1 or TRBD2 (7 bases each). Germline values: CDR1 GTSNPN, CDR2 SVGIG (reference sequence). This CDR3 is 15 amino acids long. Trimming stripped 2 bases from V and 2 bases from J, with 14 bases between.

Comment on this clone: One junction end disagrees with the germline gene, perhaps due to a read error. The V and J genes are TRBV7-3 and TRBJ2-7; 11 bases agree with TRBD1. The germline V gene encodes CDR1 SGHTA and CDR2 FQGTGA. This CDR3 has 16 amino acids. The CDR3 reads CASSLTGTGGSYEQYF. As DNA, the CDR3 is TGTGCCAGCAGCCTAACCGGGACAGGGGGCTCCTACGAGCAGTACTTC.

This clone was seen once. The chain employs TRBV5-1 and TRBJ2-7; D is uncertain. The CDR3 length is 14 residues. Per germline, CDR1 SGHRS and CDR2 YFSETQ. The germline V and J ends were trimmed by 0 bases and 2 bases, with 9 bases remaining between them. CDR3 bases: TGCGCCAGCAGCTTGGGCCCCCAAGCCTACGAGCAGTACTTC. This gives the protein CASSLGPQAYEQYF.

V usage is TRBV5-1 and J usage is TRBJ1-1; the D gene is possibly TRBD1 (5 bases). Trimming removed 0 bases from V and 4 bases from J, with 16 bases in between. Germline V lookup: CDR1 SGHRS, CDR2 YFSETQ. This CDR3 has 16 residues. The CDR3 loop reads CASSLVVGAQGTEAFF. CDR3 DNA: TGCGCCAGCAGCTTGGTCGTAGGGGCTCAGGGCACTGAAGCTTTCTTT. Full variable domain (missing parts from reference TRBV5-1 and TRBJ1-1): KAGVTQTPRYLIKTRGQQVTLSCSPISGHRSVSWYQQTPGQGLQFLFEYFSETQRNKGNFPGRFSGRQFSNSRSEMNVSTLELGDSALYLCASSLVVGAQGTEAFFGQGTRLTVV.

The rearrangement joins TRBV18 to TRBJ2-7; 8 nucleotides align to TRBD1. CDR3 length: 16 residues. Germline CDR1 and CDR2: KGHSH and LQKENI. V gave up 4 bases and J gave up 2 bases; unmatched junction bases: 10. CDR3 coding DNA: TGTGCCAGCTCACGACACTCTTTACAGGGGGCCTACGAGCAGTACTTC. Its protein product is CASSRHSLQGAYEQYF.

The gene calls are TRBV5-1 and TRBJ2-6, with no clear D. Germline V gives CDR1 SGHRS, CDR2 YFSETQ. CDR3 length: 13 amino acids. Trimming pared 4 bases from V and 4 bases from J, leaving 6 bases between. CDR3 coding DNA: TGCGCCAGCAGCCACAGCGGGGCCAACGTCCTGACTTTC. Translation gives CASSHSGANVLTF.